The 15 T cell receptor beta chains below all came from one sample that was sequenced in a study of blood T cell repertoires in COVID-19. Sequencing used immunoSEQ multiplex PCR; TCRdb keeps in-frame clones, though not all of them. The sample lists fewer than 250,000 clones; about four fifths were seen once. Specimen: PBMCs or T cells enriched from blood (not recorded which). The source of these receptors is a middle-aged woman who had been exposed to COVID-19.

This clone has only a few counts. V is TRBV24-1 and J is TRBJ2-1, with D possibly being TRBD1 (8 bases). V was shortened by 5 bases and J by 5 bases, with 24 bases between the two germline ends. The CDR3 loop spans 18 amino acids. CDR1 and CDR2 from the germline V gene are KGHDR and SFDVKD. CDR3 residues: CATSGTGTEGGNNNEQFF. The CDR3 DNA sequence: TGTGCCACCAGTGGGACAGGGACAGAGGGAGGGAACAACAATGAGCAGTTCTTC.

The CDR3 coding sequence is TGTGCCAGTAGTATCACAGGCTCCTACGAGCAGTACTTC. The encoded protein is CASSITGSYEQYF. The chain employs TRBV19 and TRBJ2-7, with D possibly being TRBD1 (5 bases). This CDR3 contains 13 residues. Trimming took off 3 bases at V and 0 bases at J, with 6 bases between the two ends. Germline V lookup: CDR1 LNHDA, CDR2 SQIVND (reference sequence). The full variable domain, its missing parts supplied by reference TRBV19 and TRBJ2-7, is DGGITQSPKYLFRKEGQNVTLSCEQNLNHDAMYWYRQDPGQGLRLIYYSQIVNDFQKGDIAEGYSVSREKKESFPLTVTSAQKNPTAFYLCASSITGSYEQYFGPGTRLTVT.

The V and J genes are TRBV7-2 and TRBJ2-5; the D gene is possibly TRBD2 (6 bases). The length of the CDR3 is 13 residues. From germline, CDR1 is SGHTA and CDR2 FQGNSA. Trimming removed 5 bases at V and 5 bases at J, with 12 bases between. The CDR3 reads CASSPYGGETQYF. The CDR3 DNA reads TGTGCCAGCAGCCCATATGGGGGGGAGACCCAGTACTTC.

The chain is built from TRBV19 and TRBJ1-2; D remains ambiguous. Trimming left V 6 bases short and J 1 base short, with 6 bases between. The germline V gene has CDR1 LNHDA and CDR2 SQIVND (reference sequence). The length of the CDR3 is 12 residues. DNA of the CDR3: TGTGCCAGTAGGGGCAGTAACTATGGCTACACCTTC. As protein: CASRGSNYGYTF. The complete variable domain, with remaining parts taken from reference TRBV19 and TRBJ1-2, reads DGGITQSPKYLFRKEGQNVTLSCEQNLNHDAMYWYRQDPGQGLRLIYYSQIVNDFQKGDIAEGYSVSREKKESFPLTVTSAQKNPTAFYLCASRGSNYGYTFGSGTRLTVV.

This clone has only a few counts. CDR3 in DNA: TGTGCCAGCAGTTTGGGGGGGACAGGGTTCCAAAACATTCAGTACTTC. Residues: CASSLGGTGFQNIQYF. The V call is TRBV28, the J call TRBJ2-4, with 9 bases that match TRBD1. The germline gives CDR1 MDHEN, CDR2 SYDVKM. V gave up 3 bases and J gave up 5 bases; unmatched junction bases: 8. This CDR3 has 16 amino acids.

This clone has only one observation. The J gene is TRBJ2-1, the V gene TRBV4-1, with TRBD2 identical over 9 bases. The germline gives CDR1 MGHRA, CDR2 YSYEKL. After removal of 4 bases from V and 1 base from J, the junction contained 8 bases not matched to a gene. The CDR3 totals 17 residues. The CDR3, as DNA: TGCGCCAGCAGCCGGGGCGGGGGGGTAGGATCCTACAATGAGCAGTTCTTC. Encoded protein: CASSRGGGVGSYNEQFF.

This chain uses TRBV4-2 with TRBJ2-1; 9 bases fit TRBD2. The germline V gene has CDR1 LGHNA and CDR2 YNFKEQ. The trim removed 0 bases at V and 9 bases at J, leaving 9 bases unmatched. The CDR3 sequence is 16 residues long. This CDR3 reads CASSQDAGGGAAEQFF. In nucleotides, the CDR3 is TGTGCCAGCAGCCAAGATGCTGGCGGGGGGGCCGCTGAGCAGTTCTTC.

The chain couples TRBV5-4 to TRBJ2-1, with D possibly matching TRBD2 (7 bases). The CDR3 has 16 residues. V was shortened by 4 bases and J by 0 bases, with 14 bases between the two germline ends. The germline gives CDR1 SGHNT, CDR2 YYREEE (reference sequence). DNA of the CDR3: TGTGCCAGCAGCAGAACAGGGAGGGGCTCCTACAATGAGCAGTTCTTC. It encodes CASSRTGRGSYNEQFF.

The rearrangement joins TRBV12-3 or TRBV12-4 to TRBJ2-5, with D perhaps matching TRBD2 (5 bases). The germline V and J ends were trimmed by 7 bases and 2 bases, with 11 bases remaining between them. This CDR3 spans 13 amino acids. The CDR3 DNA follows: TGTGCCAGCACCACGGGGTTGCAAGAGACCCAGTACTTC. It is translated as CASTTGLQETQYF.

The gene calls are TRBV3-1 (or the pseudogene TRBV3-2) and TRBJ2-2; D is unresolved. The CDR3 covers 13 residues. Germline-derived CDR1 and CDR2 are LGHDT and YNNKEL (reference sequence). V was pared by 4 bases and J by 4 bases, with 7 bases between. The CDR3 reads CASSPTTTGELFF. CDR3 DNA sequence: TGTGCCAGCAGCCCTACCACCACCGGGGAGCTGTTTTTT.

This rearrangement joins TRBV6-5 to TRBJ1-3; 9 bases map to TRBD1. This CDR3 contains 14 residues. Losses at the gene ends were 6 bases for V and 4 bases for J; bases not matched to a gene: 4. The V gene's germline CDR1 is MNHEY and CDR2 SVGAGI. This chain's CDR3 is CASRDRGRGNTIYF. As DNA, the CDR3 is TGTGCCAGCAGGGACAGGGGAAGAGGAAACACCATATATTTT.

This clone was picked up a small number of times. The chain is built from TRBV30 and TRBJ1-2; TRBD1 might be the D (6 bases). This CDR3 contains 13 residues. V lost 5 bases to trimming and J lost 8 bases, with 18 bases between them. Looked up from germline, CDR1 is GTSNPN and CDR2 is SVGIG (reference sequence). The CDR3 reads CAWGGAGEIGYTF. CDR3 bases: TGTGCCTGGGGGGGGGCAGGGGAAATCGGCTACACCTTC.

The chain employs TRBV6-5 and TRBJ2-4, with a possible D match to TRBD2 (6 bases). The germline V gene encodes CDR1 MNHEY and CDR2 SVGAGI. V shed 7 bases and J shed 6 bases, with 16 bases lying between them. The CDR3 is made up of 14 amino acids. The CDR3 DNA sequence: TGTGCCAGCACCTCCGGGACTTCGTCAAACATTCAGTACTTC. This sequence encodes CASTSGTSSNIQYF.

V usage is TRBV5-1 and J usage is TRBJ2-3, with 8 bases matching TRBD2. V shed 4 bases and J 3 bases; nucleotides not matched to a gene: 10. The CDR3 totals 16 residues. CDR1 is SGHRS, CDR2 YFSETQ, per germline. CDR3 sequence: CASSPGEERGTDTQYF. DNA of the CDR3: TGCGCCAGCAGCCCTGGGGAGGAGCGGGGGACAGATACGCAGTATTTT.

The chain uses TRBV2 and TRBJ1-1, with D unresolved. V gave up 3 bases and J gave up 5 bases, with 10 bases separating them. CDR3 size: 13 residues. CDR1 and CDR2 from the germline V gene are SNHLY and FYNNEI. The CDR3 protein is CASSEGPGTEAFF. CDR3 DNA: TGTGCCAGCAGTGAGGGCCCGGGGACTGAAGCTTTCTTT.